These T cell receptor beta chains were read from a single sample in a study of chemoradiotherapy in HPV16-positive cancers. The table came from immunoSEQ multiplex PCR; TCRdb's copy has only in-frame clones and leaves some out. The table includes some 13,000 clones, around nine tenths detected once. The input for sequencing was blood, taken from a patient who underwent chemoradiotherapy. These TCRs come from a human donor with HPV-associated anogenital cancer. The CDR3 runs from the conserved cysteine through the conserved F or W. Each record gives: J gene, clone size, D gene, V gene, CDR3 protein, CDR3 DNA. The D gene is left open where the match is weak. Clone size appears in some rows only: once, few, many, or a class for an expanded clone.

J gene: TRBJ1-4; clone size: .; D gene: TRBD1; V gene: TRBV25-1; CDR3 protein: CASSVTGVTNEKLFF; CDR3 DNA: TGTGCCAGCAGTGTCACAGGGGTAACTAATGAAAAACTGTTTTTT
J gene: TRBJ1-2; clone size: .; D gene: TRBD1; V gene: TRBV18; CDR3 protein: CASSPDRGNYGYTF; CDR3 DNA: TGTGCCAGCTCCCCGGACAGGGGGAACTATGGCTACACCTTC
J gene: TRBJ2-1; clone size: .; D gene: .; V gene: TRBV29-1; CDR3 protein: CSVAETTYNEQFF; CDR3 DNA: TGCAGCGTTGCTGAGACAACCTACAATGAGCAGTTCTTC
J gene: TRBJ2-1; clone size: .; D gene: TRBD2; V gene: TRBV5-1; CDR3 protein: CASSLDGFPLTTAGRSYNEQFF; CDR3 DNA: TGCGCCAGCAGCTTGGATGGATTCCCCCTCACTACAGCGGGGAGATCCTACAATGAGCAGTTCTTC
J gene: TRBJ2-5; clone size: few; D gene: TRBD2; V gene: TRBV5-1; CDR3 protein: CASSLDLLAGGPSETQYF; CDR3 DNA: TGCGCCAGCAGCTTGGATCTCCTAGCGGGGGGGCCCTCGGAGACCCAGTACTTC
J gene: TRBJ1-5; clone size: .; D gene: .; V gene: TRBV5-6; CDR3 protein: CAVGGNQPQHF; CDR3 DNA: TGTGCCGTCGGCGGGAATCAGCCCCAGCATTTT
J gene: TRBJ1-4; clone size: .; D gene: TRBD1; V gene: TRBV2; CDR3 protein: CASTRDRGRRGEKLFF; CDR3 DNA: TGTGCCAGCACGCGGGACAGGGGGCGGAGGGGTGAAAAACTGTTTTTT
J gene: TRBJ2-2; clone size: .; D gene: .; V gene: TRBV6-5; CDR3 protein: CASRRADIGELFF; CDR3 DNA: TGTGCCAGCAGAAGGGCGGATATCGGGGAGCTGTTTTTT
J gene: TRBJ1-1; clone size: few; D gene: .; V gene: TRBV5-1; CDR3 protein: CASSLKGWDTEAFF; CDR3 DNA: TGCGCCAGCAGCTTGAAGGGGTGGGACACTGAAGCTTTCTTT
J gene: TRBJ1-1; clone size: .; D gene: .; V gene: TRBV7-9; CDR3 protein: CASSSLVNTEAFF; CDR3 DNA: TGTGCCAGCAGCTCCCTAGTGAACACTGAAGCTTTCTTT
J gene: TRBJ1-4; clone size: .; D gene: .; V gene: TRBV2; CDR3 protein: CASIKGRMEGNEKLFF; CDR3 DNA: TGTGCCAGCATCAAGGGGCGTATGGAGGGTAATGAAAAACTGTTTTTT
J gene: TRBJ1-3; clone size: .; D gene: TRBD1; V gene: TRBV30; CDR3 protein: CAWRKRQGLGSGNTIYF; CDR3 DNA: TGTGCCTGGAGGAAGAGACAGGGTCTAGGGTCTGGAAACACCATATATTTT
J gene: TRBJ1-2; clone size: .; D gene: .; V gene: TRBV7-2; CDR3 protein: CASSLPAKRQTTNYGYTF; CDR3 DNA: TGTGCCAGCAGCTTACCCGCTAAAAGACAGACAACTAACTATGGCTACACCTTC